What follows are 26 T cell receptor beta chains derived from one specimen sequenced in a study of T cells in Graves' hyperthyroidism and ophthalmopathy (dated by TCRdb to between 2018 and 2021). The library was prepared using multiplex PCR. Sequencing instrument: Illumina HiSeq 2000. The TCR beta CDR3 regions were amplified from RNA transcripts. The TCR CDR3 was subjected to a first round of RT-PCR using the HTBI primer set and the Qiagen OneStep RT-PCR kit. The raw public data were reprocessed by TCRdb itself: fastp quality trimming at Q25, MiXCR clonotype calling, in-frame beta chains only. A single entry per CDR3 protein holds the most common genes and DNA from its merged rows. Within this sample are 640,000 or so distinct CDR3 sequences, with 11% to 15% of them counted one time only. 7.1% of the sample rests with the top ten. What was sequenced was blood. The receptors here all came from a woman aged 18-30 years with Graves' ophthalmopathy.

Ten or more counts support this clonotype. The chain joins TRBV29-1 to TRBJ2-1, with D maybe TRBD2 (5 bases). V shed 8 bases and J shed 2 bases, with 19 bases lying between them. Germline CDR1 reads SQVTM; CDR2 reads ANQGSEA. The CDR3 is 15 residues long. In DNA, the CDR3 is TGCAGCCTCAAGATCGGAGGCGGACCCTACAATGAGCAGTTCTTC. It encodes CSLKIGGGPYNEQFF.

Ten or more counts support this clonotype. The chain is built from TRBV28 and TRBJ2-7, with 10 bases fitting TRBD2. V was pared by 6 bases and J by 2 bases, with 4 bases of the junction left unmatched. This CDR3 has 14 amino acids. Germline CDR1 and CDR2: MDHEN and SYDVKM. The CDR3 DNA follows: TGTGCCAGCAGGATGAGCGGGAGGGCCTACGAGCAGTACTTC. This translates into CASRMSGRAYEQYF.

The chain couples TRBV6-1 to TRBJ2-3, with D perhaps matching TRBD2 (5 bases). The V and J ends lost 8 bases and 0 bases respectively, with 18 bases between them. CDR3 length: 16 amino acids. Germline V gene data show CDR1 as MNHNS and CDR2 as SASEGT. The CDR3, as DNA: TGTGCCAGCGCCACAGCCCTAGCTCCAAGCACAGATACGCAGTATTTT. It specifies CASATALAPSTDTQYF.

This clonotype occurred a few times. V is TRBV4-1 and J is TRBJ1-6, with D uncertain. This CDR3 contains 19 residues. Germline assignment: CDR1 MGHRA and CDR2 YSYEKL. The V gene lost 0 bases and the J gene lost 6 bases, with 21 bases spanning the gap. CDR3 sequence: CASSQDEYIKGCCNSPLHF. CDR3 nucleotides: TGCGCCAGCAGCCAAGATGAGTACATAAAGGGATGTTGTAATTCACCCCTCCACTTT.

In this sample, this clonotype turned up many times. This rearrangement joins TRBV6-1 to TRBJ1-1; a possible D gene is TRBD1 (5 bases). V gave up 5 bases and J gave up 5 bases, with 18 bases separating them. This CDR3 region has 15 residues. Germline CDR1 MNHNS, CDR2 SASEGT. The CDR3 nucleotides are TGTGCCAGCAGTTTGAGGTCAGGGAGCGGAACTGAAGCTTTCTTT. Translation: CASSLRSGSGTEAFF.

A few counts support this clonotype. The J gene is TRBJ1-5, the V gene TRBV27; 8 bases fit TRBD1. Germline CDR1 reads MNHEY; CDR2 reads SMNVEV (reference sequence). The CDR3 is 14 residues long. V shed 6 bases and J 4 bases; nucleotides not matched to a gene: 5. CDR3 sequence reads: CASSPGGLNQPQHF. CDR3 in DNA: TGTGCCAGCAGCCCAGGGGGCCTAAATCAGCCCCAGCATTTT.

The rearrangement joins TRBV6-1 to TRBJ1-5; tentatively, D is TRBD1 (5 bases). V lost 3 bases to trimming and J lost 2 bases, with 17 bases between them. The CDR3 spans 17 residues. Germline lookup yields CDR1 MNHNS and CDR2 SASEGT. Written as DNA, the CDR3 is TGTGCCAGCAGTGAGCAGTGGCGGGGGTATGGCAATCAGCCCCAGCATTTT. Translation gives CASSEQWRGYGNQPQHF.

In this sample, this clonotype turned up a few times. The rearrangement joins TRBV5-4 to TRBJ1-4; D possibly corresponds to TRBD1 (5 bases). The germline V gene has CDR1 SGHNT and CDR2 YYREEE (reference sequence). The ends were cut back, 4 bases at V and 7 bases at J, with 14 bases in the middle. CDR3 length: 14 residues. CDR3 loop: CASSRDPTGEKLFF. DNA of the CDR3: TGTGCCAGCAGCCGGGACCCAACGGGTGAAAAACTGTTTTTT.

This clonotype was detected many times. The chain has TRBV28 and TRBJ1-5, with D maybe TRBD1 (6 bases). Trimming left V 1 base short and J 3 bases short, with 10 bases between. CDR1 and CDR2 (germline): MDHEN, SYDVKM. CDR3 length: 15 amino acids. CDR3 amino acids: CASSLSGANNQPQHF. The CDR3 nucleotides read TGTGCCAGCAGTTTATCGGGGGCAAACAATCAGCCCCAGCATTTT. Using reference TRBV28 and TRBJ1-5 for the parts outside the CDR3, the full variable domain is DVKVTQSSRYLVKRTGEKVFLECVQDMDHENMFWYRQDPGLGLRLIYFSYDVKMKEKGDIPEGYSVSREKKERFSLILESASTNQTSMYLCASSLSGANNQPQHFGDGTRLSIL.

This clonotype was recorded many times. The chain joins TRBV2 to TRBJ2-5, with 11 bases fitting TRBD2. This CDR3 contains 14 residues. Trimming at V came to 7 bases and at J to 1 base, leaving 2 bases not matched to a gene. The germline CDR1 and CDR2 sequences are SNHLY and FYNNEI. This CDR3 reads CASTGTSGQETQYF. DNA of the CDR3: TGTGCCAGCACTGGGACTAGCGGCCAAGAGACCCAGTACTTC.

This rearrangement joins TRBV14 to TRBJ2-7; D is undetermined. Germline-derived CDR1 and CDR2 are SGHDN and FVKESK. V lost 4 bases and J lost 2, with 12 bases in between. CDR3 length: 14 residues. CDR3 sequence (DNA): TGTGCCAGCAGCCGAGACCAAGGCGCCTACGAGCAGTACTTC. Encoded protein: CASSRDQGAYEQYF.

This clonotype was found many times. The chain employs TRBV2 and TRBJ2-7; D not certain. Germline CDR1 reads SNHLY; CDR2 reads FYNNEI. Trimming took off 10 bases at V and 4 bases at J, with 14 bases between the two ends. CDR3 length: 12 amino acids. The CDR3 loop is CATGPNFYEQYF. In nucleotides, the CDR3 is TGTGCCACCGGTCCTAACTTTTACGAGCAGTACTTC.

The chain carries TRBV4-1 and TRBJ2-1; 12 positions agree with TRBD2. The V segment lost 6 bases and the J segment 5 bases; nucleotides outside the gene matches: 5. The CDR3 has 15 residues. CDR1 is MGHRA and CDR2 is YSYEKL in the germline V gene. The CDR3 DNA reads TGCGCCAGCAGAATAAGGACTAGCGGGGACAATGAGCAGTTCTTC. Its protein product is CASRIRTSGDNEQFF.

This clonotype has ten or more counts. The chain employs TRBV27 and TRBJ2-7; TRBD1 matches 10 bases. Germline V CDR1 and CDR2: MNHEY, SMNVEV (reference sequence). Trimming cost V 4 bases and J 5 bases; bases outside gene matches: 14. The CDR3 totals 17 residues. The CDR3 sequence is CASSSPWGQGPSDEQYF. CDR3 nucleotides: TGTGCCAGCAGTTCGCCCTGGGGACAGGGGCCTAGCGACGAGCAGTACTTC.

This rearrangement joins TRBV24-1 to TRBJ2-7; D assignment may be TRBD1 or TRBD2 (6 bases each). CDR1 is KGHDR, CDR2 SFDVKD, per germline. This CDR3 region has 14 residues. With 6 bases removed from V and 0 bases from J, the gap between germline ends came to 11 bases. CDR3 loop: CATSNGGPSYEQYF. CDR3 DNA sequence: TGTGCCACCAGTAACGGGGGCCCCTCCTACGAGCAGTACTTC.

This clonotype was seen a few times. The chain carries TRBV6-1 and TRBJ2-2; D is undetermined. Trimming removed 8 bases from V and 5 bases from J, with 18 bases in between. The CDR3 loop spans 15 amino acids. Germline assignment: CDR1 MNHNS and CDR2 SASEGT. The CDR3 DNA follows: TGTGCCAGCCGTACCGGGCCATATATGACCGGGGAGCTGTTTTTT. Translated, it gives CASRTGPYMTGELFF.

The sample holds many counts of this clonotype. The chain's CDR3 is CASSFTSNTEAFF. The CDR3 DNA is TGCGCCAGCAGCTTTACCTCGAACACTGAAGCTTTCTTT. The chain recombines TRBV5-1 with TRBJ1-1; D is uncertain. Germline CDR1 SGHRS, CDR2 YFSETQ. V was clipped by 2 bases and J by 1 base, with 6 bases between them. The CDR3 loop spans 13 amino acids.

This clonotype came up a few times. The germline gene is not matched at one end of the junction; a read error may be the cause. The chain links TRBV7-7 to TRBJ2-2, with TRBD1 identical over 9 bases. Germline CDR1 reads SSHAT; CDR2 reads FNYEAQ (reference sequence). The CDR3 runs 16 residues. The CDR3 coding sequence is TGTGCTAGCAGCTTCTCCGGGACAGGGTTCACCGGGGAGCTGTTTTTT. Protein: CASSFSGTGFTGELFF. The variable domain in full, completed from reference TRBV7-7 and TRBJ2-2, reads GAGVSQSPRYKVTKRGQDVTLRCDPISSHATLYWYQQALGQGPEFLTYFNYEAQPDKSGLPSDRFSAERPEGSISTLTIQRTEQRDSAMYRCASSFSGTGFTGELFFGEGSRLTVL.

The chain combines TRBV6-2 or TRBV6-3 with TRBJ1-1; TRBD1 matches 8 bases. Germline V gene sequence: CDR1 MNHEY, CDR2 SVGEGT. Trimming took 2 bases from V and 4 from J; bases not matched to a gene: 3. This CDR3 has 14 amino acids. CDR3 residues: CASSYGQGGTEAFF. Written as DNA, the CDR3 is TGTGCCAGCAGTTACGGACAGGGTGGCACTGAAGCTTTCTTT.

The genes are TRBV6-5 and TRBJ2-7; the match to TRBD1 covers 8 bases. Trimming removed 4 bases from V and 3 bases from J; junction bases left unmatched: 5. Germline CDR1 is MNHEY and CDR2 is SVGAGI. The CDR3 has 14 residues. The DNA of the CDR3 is TGTGCCAGCAGTTGGGCAGGGGGCGTCTACGAGCAGTACTTC. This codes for CASSWAGGVYEQYF.

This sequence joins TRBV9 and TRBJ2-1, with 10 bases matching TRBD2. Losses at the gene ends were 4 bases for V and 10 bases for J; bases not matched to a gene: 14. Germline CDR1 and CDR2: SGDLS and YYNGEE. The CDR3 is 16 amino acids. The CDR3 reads CASSRSTSGSWEEQFF. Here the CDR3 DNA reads TGTGCCAGCAGCCGGTCGACTAGCGGGTCTTGGGAGGAGCAGTTCTTC.

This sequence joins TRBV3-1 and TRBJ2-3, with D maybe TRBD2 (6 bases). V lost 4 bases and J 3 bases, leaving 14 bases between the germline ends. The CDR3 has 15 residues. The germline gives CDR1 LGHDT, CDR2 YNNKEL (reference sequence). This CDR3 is CASSLGLQGTDTQYF. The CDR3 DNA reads TGTGCCAGCAGCCTGGGACTTCAAGGGACAGATACGCAGTATTTT.

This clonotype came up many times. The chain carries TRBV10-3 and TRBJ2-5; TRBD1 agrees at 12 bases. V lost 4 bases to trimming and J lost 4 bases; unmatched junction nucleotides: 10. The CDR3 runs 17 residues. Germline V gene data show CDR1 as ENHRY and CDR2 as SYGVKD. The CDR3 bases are TGTGCCATCAGTGGATACGGGACAGGGGGCGAGGGAGAGACCCAGTACTTC. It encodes CAISGYGTGGEGETQYF.

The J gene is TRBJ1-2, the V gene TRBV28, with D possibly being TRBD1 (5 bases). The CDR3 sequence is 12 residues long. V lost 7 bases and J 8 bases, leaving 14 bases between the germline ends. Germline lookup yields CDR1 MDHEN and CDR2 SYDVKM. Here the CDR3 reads CASTPEGLGYTF. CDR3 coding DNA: TGTGCCAGCACTCCGGAGGGGTTGGGCTACACCTTC.

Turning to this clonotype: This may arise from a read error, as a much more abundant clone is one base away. CDR3 nucleotide sequence: TGTGCCATCAGTTTGAAAATGGGAAACACCATATATTTT. This translates into CAISLKMGNTIYF. The genes are TRBV10-3 and TRBJ1-3; D gene uncertain. V dropped 5 bases and J dropped 4 bases, with 9 bases sitting between them. Germline CDR1 is ENHRY and CDR2 is SYGVKD. The CDR3 has 13 amino acids.

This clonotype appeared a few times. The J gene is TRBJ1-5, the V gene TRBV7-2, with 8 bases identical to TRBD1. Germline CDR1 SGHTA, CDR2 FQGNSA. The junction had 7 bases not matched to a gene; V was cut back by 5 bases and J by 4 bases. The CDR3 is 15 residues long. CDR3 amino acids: CASSPQGARNQPQHF. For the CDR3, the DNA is TGTGCCAGCAGCCCCCAGGGGGCGCGAAATCAGCCCCAGCATTTT.